Presented here are 30 T cell receptor beta chains from one specimen sequenced in a study of CD8 T cells in Susac syndrome. Random hexamers were used to reverse transcribe the RNA input (about 0.5 to 1 ug). TCRdb redid the calling of the immunoSEQ multiplex PCR reads with MiXCR, one entry per CDR3 protein. The profile shows about 150,000 distinct CDR3 sequences, approximately 95% of them singletons. Specimen: CD4+ T cells from PBMCs. The receptors were gathered from a human donor with Susac syndrome.

The rearrangement uses TRBV28 and TRBJ2-7; D is perhaps TRBD1 (5 bases). This CDR3 has 16 residues. V gave up 3 bases and J gave up 0 bases, with 15 bases separating them. Germline loops: CDR1 MDHEN, CDR2 SYDVKM. The CDR3 loop reads CASSFPDRAPSYEQYV. In DNA, the CDR3 is TGTGCCAGCAGTTTCCCCGACAGAGCCCCCTCCTACGAGCAGTACGTC.

V is TRBV25-1 and J is TRBJ2-7, with 7 positions matching TRBD2. The J segment lost 1 base and the V segment lost 7 bases, leaving 4 bases of the junction unmatched. CDR3 length: 13 residues. CDR1 is MGHDK, CDR2 SYGVNS, per germline. Here the CDR3 reads CASMSGESYEQYF. The CDR3 nucleotides are TGTGCCAGCATGAGCGGGGAGTCCTACGAGCAGTACTTC.

This clonotype has just one count. The rearrangement links TRBV11-1 to TRBJ2-1; D is unresolved. V was shortened by 2 bases and J by 8 bases, with 13 bases between the two germline ends. Germline loops: CDR1 SGHAT, CDR2 FQDESV (reference sequence). This CDR3 is 14 amino acids long. CDR3 loop: CASSLRPGVDEQFF. The CDR3 bases are TGTGCCAGCAGCTTACGTCCAGGAGTGGATGAGCAGTTCTTC.

This chain uses TRBV6-5 with TRBJ2-5; 10 nucleotides agree with TRBD1. Germline assignment: CDR1 MNHEY and CDR2 SVGAGI. V gave up 11 bases and J gave up 7 bases; unmatched junction bases: 4. The CDR3 has 11 amino acids. The CDR3, as DNA: TGTGCCTCGGGACAGGGGCGGACCCAGTACTTC. It translates to CASGQGRTQYF.

V gene TRBV5-6 combines with J gene TRBJ2-7; no clear D. V lost 2 bases and J lost 6, with 9 bases in between. CDR1 is SGHDT, CDR2 YYEEEE, per germline. The length of the CDR3 is 12 residues. The CDR3 region has the DNA TGTGCCAGCAGCTTCTGGAGTTCCGAGCAGTACTTC. Protein sequence: CASSFWSSEQYF.

V gene TRBV29-1 combines with J gene TRBJ2-6, with 10 bases aligning to TRBD1. V trimming: 5 bases; J trimming: 0 bases; junction bases outside the gene matches: 7. From germline, CDR1 is SQVTM and CDR2 ANQGSEA. The CDR3 covers 17 residues. The CDR3 bases are TGCAGCGTTTCGGCGGGACAGGGGCTCTCTGGGGCCAACGTCCTGACTTTC. Translating it yields CSVSAGQGLSGANVLTF.

The chain links TRBV6-2 or TRBV6-3 to TRBJ2-7, with 7 bases matching TRBD2. V gave up 0 bases and J gave up 2 bases; unmatched junction bases: 4. The CDR3 is 15 amino acids. CDR1 and CDR2 (germline): MNHEY, SVGEGT. In DNA, the CDR3 is TGTGCCAGCAGTTACTCCCGCGGGGGACCCTACGAGCAGTACGTC. As protein: CASSYSRGGPYEQYV.

The V call is TRBV30, the J call TRBJ1-1, with TRBD1 matching 9 bases. Looked up from germline, CDR1 is GTSNPN and CDR2 is SVGIG (reference sequence). V shed 8 bases and J 2 bases; nucleotides not matched to a gene: 6. This CDR3 spans 13 amino acids. The CDR3: CAGGTGRNTEAFF. The DNA for the CDR3 is TGTGCCGGAGGGACAGGGAGAAACACTGAAGCTTTCTTT.

The chain joins TRBV7-8 to TRBJ2-1; tentatively, D is TRBD1 or TRBD2 (5 bases each). Germline lookup yields CDR1 SGHVS and CDR2 FQNEAQ. The CDR3 consists of 15 residues. V lost 8 bases, J lost 3 bases, and 17 bases lay in between. CDR3 bases: TGTGCCAGCCGTAGAGGCCGGGACGACTACAATGAGCAGTTCTTC. Protein product: CASRRGRDDYNEQFF. Based on the CDR3 plus reference TRBV7-8 and TRBJ2-1, the full variable domain is GAGVSQSPRYKVAKRGQDVALRCDPISGHVSLFWYQQALGQGPEFLTYFQNEAQLDKSGLPSDRFFAERPEGSVSTLKIQRTQQEDSAVYLCASRRGRDDYNEQFFGPGTRLTVL.

Note on this clonotype: Relative to the germline gene, one junction end is altered; a read error may explain this. The V call is TRBV5-1, the J call TRBJ2-5, with 8 bases that match TRBD2. CDR1 and CDR2 (germline): SGHRS, YFSETQ. The CDR3 loop spans 13 amino acids. CDR3 DNA: TGCGCCAGCACCTTGATCGGGTTCGGGACTAGGTACTTC. This gives the protein CASTLIGFGTRYF.

CDR3 in DNA: TGTGCCAGCAGCCAAGATCTGGTCCGCACCTTC. It codes for CASSQDLVRTF. The chain uses TRBV3-1 and TRBJ1-2; unclear D gene. V shed 0 bases and J shed 13 bases, with 9 bases lying between them. The CDR3 loop spans 11 amino acids. Germline loops: CDR1 LGHDT, CDR2 YNNKEL (reference sequence).

V usage is TRBV6-5 and J usage is TRBJ2-1; the match to TRBD2 covers 10 bases. The CDR3 totals 16 residues. V trimming: 2 bases; J trimming: 8 bases; junction bases outside the gene matches: 9. Germline V gives CDR1 MNHEY, CDR2 SVGAGI. In DNA, the CDR3 is TGTGCCAGCAGTTACCTTAGAGCGGGAGGGCCCCATGAGCAGTTCTTC. It translates to CASSYLRAGGPHEQFF.

The chain is built from TRBV11-2 and TRBJ1-4, with a weak D call TRBD1 (6 bases). Germline V gene lookup returns CDR1 SGHAT and CDR2 FQNNGV. V gave up 3 bases and J gave up 9 bases, with 11 bases separating them. CDR3 length equals 13 residues. CDR3 loop: CASSLDRKQKLFF. CDR3 DNA: TGTGCCAGCAGCTTGGACAGAAAACAAAAACTGTTTTTT. The variable domain in full, completed from reference TRBV11-2 and TRBJ1-4, reads EAGVAQSPRYKIIEKRQSVAFWCNPISGHATLYWYQQILGQGPKLLIQFQNNGVVDDSQLPKDRFSAERLKGVDSTLKIQPAKLEDSAVYLCASSLDRKQKLFFGSGTQLSVL.

The chain recombines TRBV30 with TRBJ1-2, with a tentative D call TRBD1 (5 bases). Trimming removed 0 bases at V and 4 bases at J, with 12 bases between. This CDR3 has 14 amino acids. Germline V gene sequence: CDR1 GTSNPN, CDR2 SVGIG (reference sequence). In nucleotides, the CDR3 is TGTGCCTGGAGTGTACTGGGGGGATTCTATGGCTACACCTTC. Its protein is CAWSVLGGFYGYTF.

This clonotype occurred once. This chain joins TRBV20-1 and TRBJ2-3; weak D call: TRBD2 (5 bases). V lost 5 bases to trimming and J lost 1 base, with 13 bases between them. The CDR3 runs to 14 residues. In germline, CDR1 is DFQATT, CDR2 SNEGSKA (reference sequence). The CDR3, as DNA: TGCAGTGCTCCTCCGGGAAGCGGCACAGATACGCAGTATTTT. Translating it yields CSAPPGSGTDTQYF.

V gene TRBV4-3 combines with J gene TRBJ2-7; tentative D call: TRBD1 (6 bases). CDR3 length equals 18 residues. Germline CDR1 LGHNA, CDR2 YSLEER. Trimming left V 1 base short and J 1 base short, with 20 bases between. Here the CDR3 reads CASSQVLPGPGASYEQYF. The CDR3 DNA sequence: TGCGCCAGCAGCCAAGTTTTGCCAGGCCCAGGGGCGTCCTACGAGCAGTACTTC.

This clonotype was observed once. The rearrangement links TRBV29-1 to TRBJ2-1; 9 positions match TRBD2. The germline CDR1 and CDR2 sequences are SQVTM and ANQGSEA. The CDR3 loop spans 13 amino acids. The ends lost 4 bases at V and 7 bases at J; junction bases unmatched: 5. Here the CDR3 DNA reads TGCAGCGTTGCGGGACTAGCCGAGAATGAGCAGTTCTTC. Encoded protein: CSVAGLAENEQFF.

The chain combines TRBV20-1 with TRBJ2-1; tentative D call: TRBD1 (6 bases). Looked up from germline, CDR1 is DFQATT and CDR2 is SNEGSKA (reference sequence). The CDR3 spans 12 residues. Trimming removed 6 bases at V and 8 bases at J, with 14 bases between. CDR3 DNA: TGCAGTGCCAGCGGACAGCGGCATGAGCAGTTCTTC. As protein: CSASGQRHEQFF.

The chain carries TRBV4-2 and TRBJ1-2; TRBD1 agrees at 7 bases. This CDR3 region has 15 residues. V shed 0 bases and J 2 bases; nucleotides not matched to a gene: 3. Germline CDR1 reads LGHNA; CDR2 reads YNFKEQ. This chain's CDR3 is CASSQDPDRNYGYTF. The DNA of the CDR3 is TGTGCCAGCAGCCAAGATCCGGACAGGAACTATGGCTACACCTTC.

The J gene is TRBJ2-4, the V gene TRBV4-1; the match to TRBD2 covers 12 bases. There are 16 residues in the CDR3. V shed 3 bases and J 1 base; nucleotides not matched to a gene: 1. The germline V gene has CDR1 MGHRA and CDR2 YSYEKL. The CDR3: CASSHTSGGAKNIQYF. CDR3 nucleotides: TGCGCCAGCAGCCACACTAGCGGGGGGGCCAAAAACATTCAGTACTTC.

This clonotype was picked up one time. This chain connects TRBV5-1 to TRBJ2-1, with a possible D match to TRBD2 (5 bases). Trimming pared 4 bases from V and 7 bases from J, leaving 9 bases between. Germline V gene sequence: CDR1 SGHRS, CDR2 YFSETQ. The CDR3 has 12 amino acids. This chain's CDR3 is CASSGPGNEQFF. The CDR3 bases are TGCGCCAGCAGCGGGCCGGGGAATGAGCAGTTCTTC.

The rearrangement links TRBV3-1 to TRBJ1-5; no definite D call. This CDR3 is built from 13 residues. V lost 4 bases and J lost 6, with 10 bases in between. Per germline, CDR1 LGHDT and CDR2 YNNKEL (reference sequence). CDR3 protein: CASSPGSGQPQHF. DNA for the CDR3: TGTGCCAGCAGCCCCGGGAGCGGTCAGCCCCAGCATTTT. The whole variable domain, filled in from reference TRBV3-1 and TRBJ1-5, reads DTAVSQTPKYLVTQMGNDKSIKCEQNLGHDTMYWYKQDSKKFLKIMFSYNNKELIINETVPNRFSPKSPDKAHLNLHINSLELGDSAVYFCASSPGSGQPQHFGDGTRLSIL.

J is TRBJ2-3 and V is TRBV7-2; no definite D call. The CDR3 consists of 14 residues. V was pared by 5 bases and J by 0 bases, with 9 bases between. From germline, CDR1 is SGHTA and CDR2 FQGNSA. Written as DNA, the CDR3 is TGTGCCAGCAGCCAGACAACTAGCACAGATACGCAGTATTTT. This encodes CASSQTTSTDTQYF.

The chain recombines TRBV11-2 with TRBJ2-7; 7 nucleotides match TRBD1. J gave up 6 bases and V 8 bases, and 13 bases lay outside the gene matches. CDR1 and CDR2 (germline): SGHAT, FQNNGV. The CDR3 consists of 14 residues. The DNA for the CDR3 is TGTGCCAGCGCCGCACCTCGACAGGGTACCGAGCAGTACTTC. Protein sequence: CASAAPRQGTEQYF.

This chain uses TRBV6-2 or TRBV6-3 with TRBJ2-1; D gene uncertain. Trimming pared 0 bases from V and 0 bases from J, leaving 6 bases between. This CDR3 comprises 15 residues. Germline-derived CDR1 and CDR2 are MNHEY and SVGEGT. The CDR3 bases are TGTGCCAGCAGTTACTCGGCTTCCTCCTACAATGAGCAGTTCTTC. It encodes CASSYSASSYNEQFF.

This clonotype appeared a single time. The chain links TRBV7-2 to TRBJ1-5; D gene ambiguous. V was pared by 5 bases and J by 0 bases, with 8 bases between. The CDR3 contains 14 residues. Germline CDR1 and CDR2: SGHTA and FQGNSA. CDR3 in DNA: TGTGCCAGCAGCCTCCTATATAGCAATCAGCCCCAGCATTTT. Its protein is CASSLLYSNQPQHF.

V gene TRBV15 combines with J gene TRBJ1-6, with TRBD1 matching 10 bases. Germline V gene data show CDR1 as LNHNV and CDR2 as YYDKDF (reference sequence). The length of the CDR3 is 14 residues. V shed 3 bases, J shed 7 bases, and the junction held 0 bases outside the gene matches. The CDR3 coding sequence is TGTGCCACCAGCAGGGGACAGGGGAATTCACCCCTCCACTTT. This sequence encodes CATSRGQGNSPLHF. The whole variable domain, remainder taken from reference TRBV15 and TRBJ1-6, is DAMVIQNPRYQVTQFGKPVTLSCSQTLNHNVMYWYQQKSSQAPKLLFHYYDKDFNNEADTPDNFQSRRPNTSFCFLDIRSPGLGDTAMYLCATSRGQGNSPLHFGNGTRLTVT.

The genes are TRBV20-1 and TRBJ1-1; no clear D gene. Germline loops: CDR1 DFQATT, CDR2 SNEGSKA (reference sequence). Trimming took off 5 bases at V and 3 bases at J, with 13 bases between the two ends. This CDR3 contains 13 residues. CDR3: CSALGIGDTEAFF. The CDR3 region has the DNA TGCAGTGCTCTCGGGATCGGAGACACTGAAGCTTTCTTT.

The chain links TRBV15 to TRBJ1-2; 7 positions agree with TRBD1. Per the germline V gene, CDR1 is LNHNV and CDR2 is YYDKDF (reference sequence). This CDR3 has 16 residues. Trimming at V came to 5 bases and at J to 4 bases, leaving 13 bases not matched to a gene. The CDR3 region is CATSAEPGQYSYGYTF. CDR3 DNA: TGTGCCACCAGCGCTGAACCGGGACAGTATTCCTATGGCTACACCTTC.

V is TRBV4-1 and J is TRBJ2-5, with D unclear. V gave up 3 bases and J gave up 5 bases, with 16 bases separating them. Germline assignment: CDR1 MGHRA and CDR2 YSYEKL. The CDR3 has 15 residues. The CDR3 is CASSHPGSRRETQYF. CDR3 bases: TGCGCCAGCAGCCACCCCGGATCACGTCGGGAGACCCAGTACTTC.